This TCR beta chain appears in the sequencing data of a study of cytomegalovirus exposure and HLA in healthy donors. V shed 10 bases and J 0 bases; nucleotides not matched to a gene: 18. This CDR3 has 17 residues. In the PCR, 60 Vbeta and 13 Jbeta primers were used. Profiled with immunoSEQ multiplex PCR; TCRdb holds only in-frame clones, not every one. In the table there are about 120,000 clones, 8.5% to 9% of which are singletons. General study points: Associated with cytomegalovirus, according to the listing, were 150 to 200 TCR beta chains. Roughly even sequencing depth across donors was the assumption behind the presence/absence analyses.

As to this clone: Its specificity is not known.

The rearrangement links TRBV5-3 to TRBJ2-5; 7 nucleotides line up with TRBD2. TRBV5-3 is assigned to the ORF class and has an uncertain function. The sequenced sample was PBMCs. This TCR came from a woman aged 40 to 55 in good health and CMV-seropositive. The CDR3 DNA reads as TGTGCCGGACATGACAGACCTAGGCGGGGGTACCAAGAGACCCAGTACTTC. Translating it yields CAGHDRPRRGYQETQYF.